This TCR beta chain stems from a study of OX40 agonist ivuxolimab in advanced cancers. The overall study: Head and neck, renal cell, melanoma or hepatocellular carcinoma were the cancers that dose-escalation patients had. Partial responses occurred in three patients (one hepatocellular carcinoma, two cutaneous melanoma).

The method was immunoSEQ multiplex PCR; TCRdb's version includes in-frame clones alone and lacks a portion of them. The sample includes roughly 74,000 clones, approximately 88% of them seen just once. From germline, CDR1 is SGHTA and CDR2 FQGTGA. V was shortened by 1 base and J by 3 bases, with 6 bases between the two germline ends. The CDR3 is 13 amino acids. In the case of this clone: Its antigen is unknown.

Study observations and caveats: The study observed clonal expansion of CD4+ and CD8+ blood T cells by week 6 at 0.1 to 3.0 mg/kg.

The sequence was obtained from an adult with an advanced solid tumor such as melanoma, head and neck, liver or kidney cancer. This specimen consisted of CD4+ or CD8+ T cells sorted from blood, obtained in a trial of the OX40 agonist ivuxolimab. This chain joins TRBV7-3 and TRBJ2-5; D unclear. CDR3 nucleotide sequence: TGTGCCAGCAGCTTAAGGACGGAAGAGACCCAGTACTTC. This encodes CASSLRTEETQYF.